This passage covers 17 T cell receptor beta chains from one sample sequenced in a study of blood T cell repertoires in COVID-19. Assay: immunoSEQ multiplex PCR; the TCRdb copy retains only in-frame clones and omits some. The table lists some 15,000 clones, around 90% of them singletons. The sequenced sample was peripheral blood. The source of these receptors is a woman aged 70-85 years in a cohort sampled during active or convalescent COVID-19.

V gene TRBV24-1 combines with J gene TRBJ2-2; 12 bases map to TRBD1. The V gene's germline CDR1 is KGHDR and CDR2 SFDVKD. J was trimmed by 4 bases and V by 3 bases; bases with no gene match: 11. The CDR3 runs to 19 residues. CDR3 loop: CATSDSRDRGRSGTGELFF. In DNA form, the CDR3 reads TGTGCCACCAGTGATAGCCGGGACAGGGGGCGCAGCGGCACCGGGGAGCTGTTTTTT.

V gene TRBV24-1 combines with J gene TRBJ2-2; possible D gene TRBD1, 6 bases. Germline V gene data show CDR1 as KGHDR and CDR2 as SFDVKD. V shed 4 bases and J shed 6 bases, with 11 bases lying between them. The CDR3 totals 14 residues. CDR3 bases: TGTGCCACCAGTGACAATCAGGGGCCCGGGGAGCTGTTTTTT. As protein: CATSDNQGPGELFF.

The J gene is TRBJ1-1, the V gene TRBV6-2 or TRBV6-3; the D is unclear. The CDR3 has 14 amino acids. In germline, CDR1 is MNHEY, CDR2 SVGEGT. V shed 0 bases and J shed 0 bases, with 5 bases lying between them. CDR3 in amino acids: CASSYSSLNTEAFF. The CDR3 DNA follows: TGTGCCAGCAGTTACTCTTCGTTGAACACTGAAGCTTTCTTT.

The V gene is TRBV5-1, the J gene TRBJ1-1; tentative D call: TRBD1 (5 bases). V gave up 4 bases and J gave up 3 bases, with 13 bases separating them. This CDR3 spans 14 amino acids. CDR1 and CDR2 (germline): SGHRS, YFSETQ. The CDR3 loop reads CASSPSTAYTEAFF. CDR3 in DNA: TGCGCCAGCAGCCCCTCGACAGCGTACACTGAAGCTTTCTTT.

Written as DNA, the CDR3 is TGCGCCAGCAGCTTGGGGGACAGGAACACTGAAGCTTTCTTT. Translated: CASSLGDRNTEAFF. The rearrangement joins TRBV5-1 to TRBJ1-1; 7 positions match TRBD1. The CDR3 loop spans 14 amino acids. Germline V gene lookup returns CDR1 SGHRS and CDR2 YFSETQ. The J segment lost 1 base and the V segment lost 0 bases, leaving 0 bases of the junction unmatched.

The chain joins TRBV7-9 to TRBJ2-4; the match to TRBD1 covers 9 bases. The J segment lost 1 base and the V segment lost 5 bases, leaving 3 bases of the junction unmatched. Germline CDR1 reads SEHNR; CDR2 reads FQNEAQ (reference sequence). The CDR3 extends over 15 amino acids. The CDR3 DNA follows: TGTGCCAGCAGCCCTGACAGGGGGGCCAAAAACATTCAGTACTTC. Its protein is CASSPDRGAKNIQYF.

V gene TRBV2 combines with J gene TRBJ2-7; 7 nucleotides line up with TRBD2. The CDR3 loop spans 14 amino acids. The V and J ends lost 4 bases and 0 bases, in that order; junction bases with no gene match: 3. The germline CDR1 and CDR2 sequences are SNHLY and FYNNEI. The CDR3 DNA reads as TGTGCCAGCAGTGTCGGGGGGTACTCCTACGAGCAGTACTTC. Its translation is CASSVGGYSYEQYF.

By sample fraction, this clone is large (0.1 to 1%). The V and J genes are TRBV6-6 and TRBJ2-1; 7 bases fit TRBD2. The CDR3 has 13 amino acids. Looked up from germline, CDR1 is MNHNY and CDR2 is SVGAGI (reference sequence). V was pared by 2 bases and J by 5 bases, with 0 bases of the junction left unmatched. CDR3 region: CASSYGGDNEQFF. In nucleotides, the CDR3 is TGTGCCAGCAGTTACGGGGGGGACAATGAGCAGTTCTTC.

This clone was detected only once. The chain links TRBV5-5 to TRBJ1-2, with D perhaps TRBD1 (6 bases). CDR1 is SGHKS, CDR2 YYEKEE, per germline (reference sequence). This CDR3 contains 13 residues. V lost 3 bases and J lost 5, with 11 bases in between. The chain's CDR3 is CASSYPGAYGYTF. CDR3 bases: TGTGCCAGCAGCTACCCAGGGGCGTATGGCTACACCTTC.

The V and J genes are TRBV7-9 and TRBJ1-5; D is unresolved. V lost 1 base to trimming and J lost 4 bases, with 17 bases between them. Germline CDR1 and CDR2: SEHNR and FQNEAQ (reference sequence). The CDR3 runs 17 residues. The chain's CDR3 is CASSLGSLGSTNQPQHF. Here the CDR3 DNA reads TGTGCCAGCAGCTTAGGATCACTGGGCAGCACAAATCAGCCCCAGCATTTT. The complete variable domain, with remaining parts taken from reference TRBV7-9 and TRBJ1-5, reads DTGVSQNPRHKITKRGQNVTFRCDPISEHNRLYWYRQTLGQGPEFLTYFQNEAQLEKSRLLSDRFSAERPKGSFSTLEIQRTEQGDSAMYLCASSLGSLGSTNQPQHFGDGTRLSIL.

The chain has TRBV28 and TRBJ1-4; D is perhaps TRBD1 (5 bases). CDR3 length equals 16 residues. The V gene's germline CDR1 is MDHEN and CDR2 SYDVKM. V was trimmed by 5 bases and J by 0 bases, leaving 13 bases between them. CDR3 in amino acids: CASSPIYRTTNEKLFF. The CDR3 DNA reads as TGTGCCAGCAGTCCAATTTACAGGACAACTAATGAAAAACTGTTTTTT.

This CDR3 is CASSLSGEKLFF. Here the CDR3 DNA reads TGTGCCAGCAGCTTAAGCGGTGAAAAACTGTTTTTT. This chain connects TRBV7-9 to TRBJ1-4, with D unclear. Per the germline V gene, CDR1 is SEHNR and CDR2 is FQNEAQ (reference sequence). This CDR3 comprises 12 residues. Trimming shortened V by 2 bases and J by 7 bases, and 5 bases separated the two germline ends.

The CDR3 here is CASSPGYNEQFF. In DNA form, the CDR3 reads TGTGCCAGCAGCCCGGGGTACAATGAGCAGTTCTTC. The chain recombines TRBV13 with TRBJ2-1, with D possibly being TRBD2 (5 bases). Germline CDR1 and CDR2: PRHDT and FYEKMQ (reference sequence). CDR3 length: 12 amino acids. Trimming removed 5 bases at V and 4 bases at J, with 6 bases between.

The rearrangement uses TRBV5-6 and TRBJ1-2; D call uncertain. With 0 bases removed from V and 8 bases from J, the gap between germline ends came to 14 bases. Germline CDR1 is SGHDT and CDR2 is YYEEEE. The CDR3 is made up of 14 amino acids. CDR3 nucleotides: TGTGCCAGCAGCTTGGCGCCGGGGAGAGGCGGCTACACCTTC. Its translation is CASSLAPGRGGYTF.

This chain joins TRBV5-4 and TRBJ2-5; unclear D gene. The CDR3 covers 14 residues. V lost 2 bases and J 4 bases, leaving 12 bases between the germline ends. The germline V gene encodes CDR1 SGHNT and CDR2 YYREEE (reference sequence). The CDR3 DNA reads TGTGCCAGCAGCTTTTCAGGCGTTACAGAGACCCAGTACTTC. Its translation: CASSFSGVTETQYF.

The chain combines TRBV13 with TRBJ1-1; TRBD1 aligns across 9 bases. Unmatched junction bases numbered 7, after V lost 6 bases and J lost 5 bases. The length of the CDR3 is 14 residues. In germline, CDR1 is PRHDT, CDR2 FYEKMQ (reference sequence). The CDR3 sequence is CASRAGTGNTEAFF. In DNA form, the CDR3 reads TGTGCCAGCAGGGCCGGGACAGGGAATACTGAAGCTTTCTTT.

The chain has TRBV7-8 and TRBJ2-7; TRBD2 agrees at 7 bases. CDR1 is SGHVS, CDR2 FQNEAQ, per germline. The CDR3 covers 14 residues. After removal of 5 bases from V and 7 bases from J, the junction contained 11 bases not matched to a gene. CDR3: CASSLTSGRGEQYF. CDR3 DNA sequence: TGTGCCAGCAGCCTCACATCCGGGCGGGGGGAGCAGTACTTC.